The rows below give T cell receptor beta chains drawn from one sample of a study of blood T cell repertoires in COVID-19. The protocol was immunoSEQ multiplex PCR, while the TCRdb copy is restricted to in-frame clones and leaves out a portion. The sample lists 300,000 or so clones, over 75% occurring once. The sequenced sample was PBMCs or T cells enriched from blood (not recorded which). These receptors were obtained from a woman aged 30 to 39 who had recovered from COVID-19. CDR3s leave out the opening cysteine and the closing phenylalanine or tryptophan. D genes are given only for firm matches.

AWSQVDSSYEQY,.,TRBV30
ASSLHGQGNTDTQY,.,TRBV11-2
ASSGGRDRVWANYGYT,TRBD1,TRBV3-1/TRBV3-2
ASSDSGANRYGYT,.,TRBV6-4
AWDGLFTGELF,.,TRBV30
ASTTGTHNSPLH,.,TRBV5-1
ATSDLGTNTGELF,.,TRBV24-1
AISPSSGANVLT,.,TRBV10-3
ASSLPTVYGYT,.,TRBV7-9
ASSPAGPQGEAF,.,TRBV19
ASSSLVGAGGSNEQF,TRBD2,TRBV7-9
ASSEGQGFTGELF,TRBD1,TRBV3-1/TRBV3-2
ASSYQPGDNQPQH,.,TRBV28
ASSQGTGMYDYT,TRBD1,TRBV4-3
ASSYMRETRNEQF,.,TRBV6-5
ASSRSGSTDTQY,TRBD2,TRBV7-9
SARAEAF,.,TRBV20-1
ASSFSGTWDTQY,.,TRBV5-4
ASRSRGYNEQF,.,TRBV6-5
SVGQGSSYEQY,TRBD1,TRBV29-1
ASSADSRTEAF,.,TRBV2
ASSQDYFLNTDTQY,.,TRBV14
ASSLVGAINQPQH,.,TRBV7-2
AITSTGDGYT,TRBD1,TRBV10-3
ASSLKGQGSLNNSPLH,TRBD1,TRBV7-2
ATSRDGEGYYGYT,.,TRBV15
ASSLGSAGAGYGYT,.,TRBV7-9
ASSVSTGGERRNTGELF,TRBD1,TRBV9
AISERGGSGANVLT,TRBD2,TRBV10-3
ASSLSGFGNQPQH,.,TRBV5-1
ASSLRTSGTPTYEQY,TRBD2,TRBV7-2
ASSVEVSSYNEQF,.,TRBV6-5
ASTGMNTEAF,.,TRBV10-2
ASSSNGRGKDTQY,.,TRBV7-2
ASKMNLADNSYEQY,TRBD2,TRBV27
ASSRGPSEQF,.,TRBV6-2/TRBV6-3
ASSPEGLAGVYEQY,TRBD2,TRBV3-1/TRBV3-2
ASSIKGPGSPLH,.,TRBV23-1
ASSLTGGVGEKLF,TRBD1,TRBV28
ASSLEQGNEKLF,.,TRBV5-1
ASSLGRATGYNEQF,.,TRBV11-3
ASSPGSHNTDTQY,.,TRBV5-4
ASSRGPDQPQH,TRBD1,TRBV7-2
ASRPSGRGNEQF,TRBD2,TRBV27
ASSRQAPFTEAF,.,TRBV7-9
ASSEARTGTYEQY,TRBD1,TRBV2
ASRISGSYEQY,TRBD2,TRBV6-5
AMRTGGTGELF,TRBD2,TRBV19